One and the same sample provided the 5 T cell receptor beta chains below, sequenced in a study of T cells after yellow fever vaccination. TCRdb called the 5' RACE reads again in MiXCR, with one record for every CDR3 protein. This sample carries roughly 310,000 distinct CDR3 sequences, 3.6% of them seen once, and the ten largest clones take 20% to 30%. The source was PBMCs, collected on the day of the yellow fever booster vaccination. These receptors came from a man aged 18 to 29 who received the YFV17D yellow fever vaccine.

This clonotype was picked up a small number of times. The chain is built from TRBV5-1 and TRBJ2-3; tentatively, D is TRBD2 (6 bases). This CDR3 is built from 13 residues. Looked up from germline, CDR1 is SGHRS and CDR2 is YFSETQ. V was pared by 6 bases and J by 1 base, with 9 bases between. The CDR3 protein is CASTREGTDTQYF. The CDR3 nucleotides read TGCGCCAGCACCAGGGAGGGCACAGATACGCAGTATTTT.

This clonotype came up many times. The V and J genes are TRBV9 and TRBJ2-2; either TRBD1 or TRBD2 may fit D (5 bases each). The CDR3 contains 17 residues. The germline CDR1 and CDR2 sequences are SGDLS and YYNGEE. Deletions cut 3 bases from V and 7 bases from J, with 22 bases between. The CDR3 coding sequence is TGTGCCAGCAGCGCCGCCGGGACCCGGCGAGGGGTCGGGGAGCTGTTTTTT. Its translation is CASSAAGTRRGVGELFF.

In its sample, this clonotype was seen many times. The V gene is TRBV4-2, the J gene TRBJ2-7; D is unresolved. Trimming removed 3 bases at V and 2 bases at J, with 11 bases between. The CDR3 consists of 14 residues. Germline CDR1 and CDR2: LGHNA and YNFKEQ. Here the CDR3 reads CASSQEWQTYEQYF. CDR3 bases: TGTGCCAGCAGCCAGGAGTGGCAGACCTACGAGCAGTACTTC.

This clonotype was detected ten times or more. The chain employs TRBV5-1 and TRBJ1-1; D call uncertain. The CDR3 spans 14 residues. The V and J ends lost 2 bases and 2 bases respectively, with 10 bases between them. The germline V gene has CDR1 SGHRS and CDR2 YFSETQ. CDR3 sequence reads: CASSLRRANTEAFF. The CDR3 DNA reads TGCGCCAGCAGCTTACGCAGAGCTAACACTGAAGCTTTCTTT.

This clonotype was recorded at least ten times. The gene calls are TRBV5-1 and TRBJ2-5, with a possible D match to TRBD1 (6 bases). Germline V gene data show CDR1 as SGHRS and CDR2 as YFSETQ. This CDR3 has 15 amino acids. V was cut by 1 base and J by 5 bases, with 15 bases left in between. The CDR3 is CASSLQGGTLETQYF. For the CDR3, the DNA is TGCGCCAGCAGCTTGCAAGGGGGTACCCTGGAGACCCAGTACTTC.